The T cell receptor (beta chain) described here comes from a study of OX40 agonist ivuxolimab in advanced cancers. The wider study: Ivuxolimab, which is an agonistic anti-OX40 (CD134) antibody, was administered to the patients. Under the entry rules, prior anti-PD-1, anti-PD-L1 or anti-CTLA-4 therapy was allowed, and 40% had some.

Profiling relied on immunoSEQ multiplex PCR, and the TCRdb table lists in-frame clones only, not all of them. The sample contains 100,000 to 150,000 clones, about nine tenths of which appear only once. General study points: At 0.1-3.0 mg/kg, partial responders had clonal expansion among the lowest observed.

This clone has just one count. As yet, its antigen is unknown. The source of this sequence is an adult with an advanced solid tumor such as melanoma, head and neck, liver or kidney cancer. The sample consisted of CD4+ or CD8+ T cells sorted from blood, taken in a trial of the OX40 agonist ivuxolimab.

CDR3 loop: CASSGGTGNQPQHF. CDR3 DNA: TGTGCCAGCAGTGGGGGGACAGGGAATCAGCCCCAGCATTTT. The chain combines TRBV6-5 with TRBJ1-5, with 9 positions matching TRBD1. CDR1 MNHEY and CDR2 SVGAGI come from the germline V gene. CDR3 length: 14 amino acids. After removal of 5 bases from V and 4 bases from J, the junction contained 3 bases not matched to a gene.